The 31 T cell receptor beta chains listed next were all sequenced from one sample in a study of cytomegalovirus exposure and HLA in healthy donors. PCR amplification relied on 60 Vbeta primers (plus 13 Jbeta primers). The table came from immunoSEQ multiplex PCR; TCRdb's copy has only in-frame clones and leaves some out. The sample includes about 91,000 clones. Specimen: PBMCs. Every receptor here comes from a woman aged 25 to 39 in good health and CMV-seronegative.

The V gene is TRBV4-1, the J gene TRBJ2-1, with 10 positions matching TRBD1. The CDR3 totals 14 residues. Losses at the gene ends were 5 bases for V and 7 bases for J; bases not matched to a gene: 5. Germline CDR1 reads MGHRA; CDR2 reads YSYEKL. CDR3 coding DNA: TGCGCCAGCAGCGACCGGGACAGGGGAAATGAGCAGTTCTTC. Translating gives CASSDRDRGNEQFF.

The CDR3 loop reads CASSTRQGYGYTF. CDR3 DNA sequence: TGTGCCAGCAGTACCCGACAGGGCTATGGCTACACCTTC. The chain is built from TRBV25-1 and TRBJ1-2, with TRBD1 identical over 7 bases. The CDR3 is 13 residues long. Germline V gene lookup returns CDR1 MGHDK and CDR2 SYGVNS. After removal of 5 bases from V and 4 bases from J, the junction contained 4 bases not matched to a gene.

The V gene is TRBV5-1, the J gene TRBJ2-7; D gene uncertain. Trimming stripped 0 bases from V and 4 bases from J, with 17 bases between. Per the germline V gene, CDR1 is SGHRS and CDR2 is YFSETQ. The length of the CDR3 is 16 residues. In DNA form, the CDR3 reads TGCGCCAGCAGCTTGGCCGTCCCGGCGAAGGAGTACGAGCAGTACTTC. This sequence encodes CASSLAVPAKEYEQYF.

The chain joins TRBV6-6 to TRBJ2-1; TRBD2 matches 14 bases. CDR1 and CDR2 (germline): MNHNY, SVGAGI (reference sequence). The CDR3 spans 16 residues. The V gene end was trimmed by 5 bases and the J gene end by 4 bases; junction bases not matched to a gene: 4. This chain's CDR3 is CASSIRTSGRYNEQFF. The CDR3, as DNA: TGTGCCAGCAGTATAAGGACTAGCGGGAGGTACAATGAGCAGTTCTTC.

CDR3: CASSFWTGDYNEQFF. The DNA for the CDR3 is TGTGCCAGCAGTTTTTGGACAGGAGACTACAATGAGCAGTTCTTC. The gene calls are TRBV6-6 and TRBJ2-1; 7 nucleotides agree with TRBD1. CDR3 length: 15 amino acids. V shed 4 bases and J 3 bases; nucleotides not matched to a gene: 6. Germline CDR1 and CDR2: MNHNY and SVGAGI (reference sequence).

The chain combines TRBV18 with TRBJ1-1; 9 bases match TRBD1. The CDR3 loop spans 15 amino acids. CDR1 is KGHSH, CDR2 LQKENI, per germline. V was pared by 4 bases and J by 4 bases, with 7 bases of the junction left unmatched. This chain's CDR3 is CASSLSDRGGTEAFF. CDR3 DNA: TGTGCCAGCTCACTTTCGGACAGGGGTGGCACTGAAGCTTTCTTT.

The chain employs TRBV6-6 and TRBJ1-2, with D perhaps TRBD1 (5 bases). Trimming took 7 bases from V and 7 from J, leaving 10 bases between them. CDR3 length: 11 residues. The V gene's germline CDR1 is MNHNY and CDR2 SVGAGI (reference sequence). The CDR3 DNA reads TGTGCCAGCAAATCGGGGGTTGGCTACACCTTC. Encoded protein: CASKSGVGYTF.

The genes are TRBV4-1 and TRBJ2-3; weak D call: TRBD1 (6 bases). Germline V gene data show CDR1 as MGHRA and CDR2 as YSYEKL. This CDR3 has 15 residues. The V end was cut by 1 base, the J end by 5 bases, with 13 bases between. This CDR3 is CASSQARTVKDTQYF. As DNA, the CDR3 is TGCGCCAGCAGCCAAGCTCGGACAGTCAAAGATACGCAGTATTTT.

This chain connects TRBV19 to TRBJ2-7; TRBD1 matches 9 bases. Germline V gene sequence: CDR1 LNHDA, CDR2 SQIVND (reference sequence). V lost 0 bases and J lost 3; bases outside the gene matches: 12. CDR3 length: 18 residues. CDR3 residues: CASSIDTPQTGGFYEQYF. The CDR3 DNA reads as TGTGCCAGTAGTATAGATACCCCCCAGACAGGGGGATTCTACGAGCAGTACTTC.

The J gene is TRBJ2-5, the V gene TRBV25-1; a possible D gene is TRBD2 (5 bases). The germline V gene encodes CDR1 MGHDK and CDR2 SYGVNS. Trimming cost V 8 bases and J 5 bases, with 18 bases left between them. There are 14 residues in the CDR3. In nucleotides, the CDR3 is TGTGCCAGCGCCGTCCCCGGTTGGAGGGAGACCCAGTACTTC. Protein product: CASAVPGWRETQYF.

This chain links TRBV5-1 with TRBJ2-1, with TRBD1 matching over 8 bases. The length of the CDR3 is 15 residues. With 3 bases clipped from V and 4 bases from J, the junction kept 6 bases outside the gene matches. Germline values: CDR1 SGHRS, CDR2 YFSETQ. DNA of the CDR3: TGCGCCAGCAGCTCTACAGGGGGTGTTTACAATGAGCAGTTCTTC. Protein: CASSSTGGVYNEQFF.

The rearrangement joins TRBV2 to TRBJ1-2; 7 nucleotides align to TRBD1. Per germline, CDR1 SNHLY and CDR2 FYNNEI. J lost 3 bases, V lost 8 bases, and 15 bases had no gene match. The CDR3 spans 16 residues. The CDR3 spells CASFGQEVGIDYGYTF. In nucleotides, the CDR3 is TGTGCCAGCTTTGGACAGGAAGTAGGCATTGACTATGGCTACACCTTC.

The gene calls are TRBV5-6 and TRBJ2-5; no clear D gene. TRBJ2-7 explains the end of the DNA better; the J call may be wrong. Germline loops: CDR1 SGHDT, CDR2 YYEEEE. This CDR3 spans 13 amino acids. CDR3: CASSLRLPYEQYF. CDR3 in DNA: TGTGCCAGCAGCTTGAGACTGCCCTACGAGCAGTACTTC.

The genes are TRBV4-1 and TRBJ1-2; 9 nucleotides agree with TRBD1. The germline gives CDR1 MGHRA, CDR2 YSYEKL. This CDR3 contains 15 residues. The V gene end was trimmed by 4 bases and the J gene end by 8 bases; junction bases not matched to a gene: 11. The CDR3 region is CASSPFGTGWRGYTF. CDR3 DNA sequence: TGCGCCAGCAGCCCTTTCGGGACAGGGTGGCGCGGCTACACCTTC.

CDR3 bases: TGTGCCAGCAGCGAACCGTACCGGGACACCTCCAATGAGCAGTTCTTC. It encodes CASSEPYRDTSNEQFF. This chain links TRBV7-8 with TRBJ2-1, with a weak D call TRBD1 (6 bases). The CDR3 length is 16 residues. Trimming left V 5 bases short and J 6 bases short, with 20 bases between. Germline CDR1 SGHVS, CDR2 FQNEAQ.

The V gene is TRBV11-2, the J gene TRBJ2-7; TRBD2 matches at 8 bases. Germline CDR1 reads SGHAT; CDR2 reads FQNNGV. The CDR3 is 14 amino acids. Trimming at V came to 8 bases and at J to 1 base, leaving 7 bases not matched to a gene. The CDR3 DNA follows: TGTGCCAGCGGACGTAGCGGGACATCCTACGAGCAGTACTTC. Translated: CASGRSGTSYEQYF.

The V call is TRBV18, the J call TRBJ2-2, with TRBD2 identical over 7 bases. This CDR3 has 17 amino acids. Germline trimming cut 2 bases from V and 0 bases from J; bases unmatched to any gene: 6. CDR1 KGHSH and CDR2 LQKENI come from the germline V gene. The CDR3 loop reads CASSPFSGLANTGELFF. The CDR3 DNA follows: TGTGCCAGCTCACCATTCTCAGGACTAGCGAACACCGGGGAGCTGTTTTTT.

The chain joins TRBV2 to TRBJ2-5; possibly TRBD1 for D (5 bases). The CDR3 runs 15 residues. The germline V gene has CDR1 SNHLY and CDR2 FYNNEI. V dropped 2 bases and J dropped 5 bases, with 15 bases sitting between them. The CDR3, as DNA: TGTGCCAGCAGTGAAAAAGTTGCAGGGTGGGAGACCCAGTACTTC. It specifies CASSEKVAGWETQYF.

For this clone: One end of the junction is discordant with germline, which a read error may explain. This sequence joins TRBV5-4 and TRBJ1-1; 10 bases agree with TRBD1. The CDR3 loop spans 17 amino acids. Looked up from germline, CDR1 is SGHNT and CDR2 is YYREEE (reference sequence). This CDR3 reads CAGSGGTGVGFNTEAFF. DNA of the CDR3: TGTGCCGGCAGCGGGGGGACAGGGGTCGGATTTAACACTGAAGCTTTCTTT.

This sequence joins TRBV14 and TRBJ1-2; D not certain. V was shortened by 2 bases and J by 3 bases, with 7 bases between the two germline ends. This CDR3 spans 13 amino acids. CDR1 and CDR2 (germline): SGHDN, FVKESK. CDR3 amino acids: CASSQQYDYGYTF. CDR3 sequence (DNA): TGTGCCAGCAGCCAACAGTACGACTATGGCTACACCTTC.

This sequence joins TRBV28 and TRBJ2-7, with a tentative D call TRBD2 (6 bases). The CDR3 covers 13 residues. Trimming removed 2 bases at V and 3 bases at J, with 8 bases between. Per germline, CDR1 MDHEN and CDR2 SYDVKM. The CDR3 DNA is TGTGCCAGCAGTTTAACTAGCTTCTACGAGCAGTACTTC. Protein: CASSLTSFYEQYF.

J is TRBJ1-2 and V is TRBV12-5, with D possibly being TRBD1 (5 bases). This CDR3 has 14 amino acids. V was shortened by 5 bases and J by 0 bases, with 10 bases between the two germline ends. Germline V lookup: CDR1 LGHNT, CDR2 FRNRAP. As DNA, the CDR3 is TGTGCTAGTGGTCAGGGCTACACTAACTATGGCTACACCTTC. Residues: CASGQGYTNYGYTF. Full variable domain (missing parts from reference TRBV12-5 and TRBJ1-2): DARVTQTPRHKVTEMGQEVTMRCQPILGHNTVFWYRQTMMQGLELLAYFRNRAPLDDSGMPKDRFSAEMPDATLATLKIQPSEPRDSAVYFCASGQGYTNYGYTFGSGTRLTVV.

The V and J genes are TRBV5-8 and TRBJ1-1; D may be TRBD1 (5 bases). The CDR3 length is 14 residues. V was clipped by 3 bases and J by 1 base, with 10 bases between them. Germline assignment: CDR1 SGHTS and CDR2 YDEGEE. The CDR3 is CASSWGGTNTEAFF. CDR3 DNA sequence: TGTGCCAGCAGCTGGGGCGGGACGAACACTGAAGCTTTCTTT.

The chain employs TRBV4-1 and TRBJ1-3; no clear D gene. Germline V gives CDR1 MGHRA, CDR2 YSYEKL. Trimming left V 4 bases short and J 3 bases short, with 13 bases between. CDR3 length: 15 amino acids. The CDR3: CASSLRRGVGNTIYF. In nucleotides, the CDR3 is TGCGCCAGCAGCCTCCGACGAGGAGTTGGAAACACCATATATTTT.

The chain employs TRBV28 and TRBJ1-5; tentatively, D is TRBD1 (5 bases). From germline, CDR1 is MDHEN and CDR2 SYDVKM. V lost 6 bases to trimming and J lost 0 bases, with 12 bases between them. The CDR3 extends over 15 amino acids. This chain's CDR3 is CASSPAGGSNQPQHF. For the CDR3, the DNA is TGTGCCAGCAGCCCTGCGGGGGGTAGCAATCAGCCCCAGCATTTT.

This chain links TRBV10-3 with TRBJ1-3; D ambiguous. Germline V gene data show CDR1 as ENHRY and CDR2 as SYGVKD. Trimming left V 7 bases short and J 0 bases short, with 7 bases between. CDR3 length equals 13 residues. The DNA for the CDR3 is TGTGCCATCAAGTCGGGCTCTGGAAACACCATATATTTT. Amino acids: CAIKSGSGNTIYF.

The V and J genes are TRBV5-6 and TRBJ1-4, with 8 bases lining up with TRBD1. Trimming at V came to 4 bases and at J to 7 bases, leaving 9 bases not matched to a gene. This CDR3 is built from 15 residues. CDR1 SGHDT and CDR2 YYEEEE come from the germline V gene. The DNA of the CDR3 is TGTGCCAGCAGCCCTGGGACAGGAGCTGGTGAAAAACTGTTTTTT. It codes for CASSPGTGAGEKLFF.

The chain is built from TRBV7-8 and TRBJ2-5; 11 bases align to TRBD2. This CDR3 contains 17 residues. Germline V gives CDR1 SGHVS, CDR2 FQNEAQ. The V gene end was trimmed by 5 bases and the J gene end by 0 bases; junction bases not matched to a gene: 8. CDR3 residues: CASSLRTSGRYQETQYF. The CDR3 bases are TGTGCCAGCAGCCTGCGGACTAGCGGGCGGTACCAAGAGACCCAGTACTTC.

The chain has TRBV12-5 and TRBJ2-1, with 7 positions matching TRBD1. The trim removed 7 bases at V and 4 bases at J, leaving 7 bases unmatched. Germline V CDR1 and CDR2: LGHNT, FRNRAP. The CDR3 spans 14 residues. CDR3 sequence: CASATGQRYNEQFF. CDR3 nucleotides: TGTGCTAGTGCCACGGGACAGAGATACAATGAGCAGTTCTTC.

Concerning this clone: The sample contains more than one DNA sequence encoding this CDR3. V gene TRBV27 combines with J gene TRBJ1-4, with 7 bases lining up with TRBD1. V was pared by 0 bases and J by 4 bases, with 5 bases of the junction left unmatched. The CDR3 length is 16 residues. Germline CDR1 reads MNHEY; CDR2 reads SMNVEV (reference sequence). The CDR3 spells CASSLSRRQGNEKLFF. CDR3 DNA: TGTGCCAGCAGTTTATCGAGGCGACAGGGTAATGAAAAACTGTTTTTT.

The chain joins TRBV5-1 to TRBJ2-4, with 9 bases identical to TRBD2. CDR1 SGHRS and CDR2 YFSETQ come from the germline V gene. V shed 0 bases and J 7 bases; nucleotides not matched to a gene: 8. This CDR3 has 16 residues. The CDR3 DNA reads TGCGCCAGCAGCTTGGTGGCGGGGGGGCTCGTGAACATTCAGTACTTC. It codes for CASSLVAGGLVNIQYF. The variable domain in full, completed from reference TRBV5-1 and TRBJ2-4, reads KAGVTQTPRYLIKTRGQQVTLSCSPISGHRSVSWYQQTPGQGLQFLFEYFSETQRNKGNFPGRFSGRQFSNSRSEMNVSTLELGDSALYLCASSLVAGGLVNIQYFGAGTRLSVL.